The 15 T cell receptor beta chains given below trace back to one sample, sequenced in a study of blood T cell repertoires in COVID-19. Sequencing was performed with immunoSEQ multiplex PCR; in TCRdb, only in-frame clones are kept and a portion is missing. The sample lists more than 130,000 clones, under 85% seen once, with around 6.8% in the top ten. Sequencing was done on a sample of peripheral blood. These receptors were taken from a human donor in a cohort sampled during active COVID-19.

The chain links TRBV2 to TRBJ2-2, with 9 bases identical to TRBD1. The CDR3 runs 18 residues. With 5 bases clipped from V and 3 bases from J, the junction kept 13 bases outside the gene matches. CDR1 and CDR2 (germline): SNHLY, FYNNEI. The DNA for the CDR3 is TGTGCCAGCAGTTCGGGACAGGGTCTTTCGGGAGACACCGGGGAGCTGTTTTTT. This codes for CASSSGQGLSGDTGELFF.

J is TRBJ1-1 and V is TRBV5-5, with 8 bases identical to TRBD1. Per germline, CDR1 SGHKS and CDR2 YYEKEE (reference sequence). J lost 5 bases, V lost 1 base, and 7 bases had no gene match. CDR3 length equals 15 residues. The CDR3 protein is CASSLRQGILTEAFF. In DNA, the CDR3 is TGTGCCAGCAGCTTGAGACAGGGGATCCTTACTGAAGCTTTCTTT.

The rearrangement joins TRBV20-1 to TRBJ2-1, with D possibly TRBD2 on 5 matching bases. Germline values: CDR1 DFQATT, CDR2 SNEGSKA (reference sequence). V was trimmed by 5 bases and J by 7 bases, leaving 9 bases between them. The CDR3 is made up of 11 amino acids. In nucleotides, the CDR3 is TGCAGTGCTCGGGGAGCTAATGAGCAGTTCTTC. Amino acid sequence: CSARGANEQFF.

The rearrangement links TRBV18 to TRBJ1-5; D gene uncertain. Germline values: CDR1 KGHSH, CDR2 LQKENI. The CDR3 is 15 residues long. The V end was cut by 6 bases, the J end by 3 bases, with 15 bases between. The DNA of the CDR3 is TGTGCCAGCTCCCCCAGAGGGCTCGACAATCAGCCCCAGCATTTT. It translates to CASSPRGLDNQPQHF.

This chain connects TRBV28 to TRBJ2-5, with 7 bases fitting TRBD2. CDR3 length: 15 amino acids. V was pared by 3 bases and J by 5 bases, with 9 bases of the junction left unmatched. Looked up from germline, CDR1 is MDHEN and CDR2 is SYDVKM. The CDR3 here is CASSFLRGGGETQYF. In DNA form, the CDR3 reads TGTGCCAGCAGTTTTCTACGTGGGGGGGGTGAGACCCAGTACTTC.

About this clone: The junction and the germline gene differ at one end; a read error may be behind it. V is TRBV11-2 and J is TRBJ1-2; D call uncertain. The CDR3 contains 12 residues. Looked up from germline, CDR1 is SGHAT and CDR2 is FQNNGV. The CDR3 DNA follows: TGTGCCAGCAGCCTCTCTAACTATGGCTACACTTTC. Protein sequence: CASSLSNYGYTF.

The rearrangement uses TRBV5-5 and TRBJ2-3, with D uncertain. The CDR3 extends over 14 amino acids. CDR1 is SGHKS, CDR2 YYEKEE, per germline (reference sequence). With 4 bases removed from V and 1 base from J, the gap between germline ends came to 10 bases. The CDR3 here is CASSPREGTDTQYF. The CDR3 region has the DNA TGTGCCAGCAGCCCCCGAGAGGGCACAGATACGCAGTATTTT.

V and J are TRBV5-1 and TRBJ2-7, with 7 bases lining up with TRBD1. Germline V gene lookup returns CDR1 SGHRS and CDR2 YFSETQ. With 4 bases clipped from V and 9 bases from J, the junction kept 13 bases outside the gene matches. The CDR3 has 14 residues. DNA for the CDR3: TGCGCCAGCAGCCCCGCGGACAGGACGGTAGGGCAGTACTTC. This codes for CASSPADRTVGQYF.

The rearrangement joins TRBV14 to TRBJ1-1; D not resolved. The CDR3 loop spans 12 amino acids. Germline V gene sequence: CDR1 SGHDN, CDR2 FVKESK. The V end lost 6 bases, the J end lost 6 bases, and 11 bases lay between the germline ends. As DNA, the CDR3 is TGTGCCAGCAGTCTGATGGGCTCTGAAGCTTTCTTT. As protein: CASSLMGSEAFF. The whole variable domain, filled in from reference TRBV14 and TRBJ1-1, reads EAGVTQFPSHSVIEKGQTVTLRCDPISGHDNLYWYRRVMGKEIKFLLHFVKESKQDESGMPNNRFLAERTGGTYSTLKVQPAELEDSGVYFCASSLMGSEAFFGQGTRLTVV.

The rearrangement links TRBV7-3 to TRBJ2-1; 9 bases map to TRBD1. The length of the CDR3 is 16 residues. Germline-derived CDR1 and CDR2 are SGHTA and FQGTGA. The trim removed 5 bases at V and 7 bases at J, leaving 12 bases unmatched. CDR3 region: CASSPQPTGGQNEQFF. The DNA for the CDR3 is TGTGCCAGCAGCCCGCAACCGACAGGGGGTCAGAATGAGCAGTTCTTC. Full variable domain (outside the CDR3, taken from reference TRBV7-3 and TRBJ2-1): GAGVSQTPSNKVTEKGKYVELRCDPISGHTALYWYRQSLGQGPEFLIYFQGTGAADDSGLPNDRFFAVRPEGSVSTLKIQRTERGDSAVYLCASSPQPTGGQNEQFFGPGTRLTVL.

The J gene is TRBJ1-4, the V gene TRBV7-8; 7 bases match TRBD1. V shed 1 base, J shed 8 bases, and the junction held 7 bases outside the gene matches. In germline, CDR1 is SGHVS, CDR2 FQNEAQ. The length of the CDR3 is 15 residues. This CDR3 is CASSLDEGAWEKLFF. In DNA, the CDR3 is TGTGCCAGCAGCTTAGATGAGGGGGCGTGGGAAAAACTGTTTTTT.

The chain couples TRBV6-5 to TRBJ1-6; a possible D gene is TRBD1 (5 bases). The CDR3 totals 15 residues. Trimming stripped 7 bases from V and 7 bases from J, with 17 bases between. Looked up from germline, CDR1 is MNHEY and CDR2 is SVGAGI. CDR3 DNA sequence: TGTGCCAGCACCCACGCTGTGGGGGGGAATTCACCCCTCCACTTT. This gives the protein CASTHAVGGNSPLHF.

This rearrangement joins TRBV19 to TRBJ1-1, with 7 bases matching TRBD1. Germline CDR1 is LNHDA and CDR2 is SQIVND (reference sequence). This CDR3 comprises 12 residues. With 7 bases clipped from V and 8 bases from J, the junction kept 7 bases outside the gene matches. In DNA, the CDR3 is TGTGCCAGTATCGGGACAGCCGAGGAAGCTTTCTTT. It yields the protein CASIGTAEEAFF.

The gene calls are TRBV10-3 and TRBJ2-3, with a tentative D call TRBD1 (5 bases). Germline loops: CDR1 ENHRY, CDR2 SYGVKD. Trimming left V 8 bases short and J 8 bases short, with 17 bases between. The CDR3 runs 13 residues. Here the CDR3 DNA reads TGTGCCATCTCCAGGGCCCAAGGCGGTACGCAGTATTTT. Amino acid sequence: CAISRAQGGTQYF.

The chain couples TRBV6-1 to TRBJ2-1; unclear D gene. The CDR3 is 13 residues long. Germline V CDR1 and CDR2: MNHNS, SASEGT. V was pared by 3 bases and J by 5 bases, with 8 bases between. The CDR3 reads CASSEVRNNEQFF. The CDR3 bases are TGTGCCAGCAGTGAGGTCAGAAACAATGAGCAGTTCTTC.